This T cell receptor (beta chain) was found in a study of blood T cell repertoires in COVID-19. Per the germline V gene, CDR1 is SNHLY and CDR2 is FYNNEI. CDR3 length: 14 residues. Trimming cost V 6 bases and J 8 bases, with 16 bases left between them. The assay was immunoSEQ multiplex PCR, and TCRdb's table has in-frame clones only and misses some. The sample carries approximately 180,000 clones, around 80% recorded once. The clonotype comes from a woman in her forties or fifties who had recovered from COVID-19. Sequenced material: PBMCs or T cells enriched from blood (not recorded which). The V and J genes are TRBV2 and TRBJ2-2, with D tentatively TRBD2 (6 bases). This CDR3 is CASSRDLAGGELFF. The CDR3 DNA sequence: TGTGCCAGCAGCCGGGACCTCGCGGGGGGGGAGCTGTTTTTT.